Below, 5 T cell receptor beta chains from the same sample are listed, as sequenced in a study of cytomegalovirus exposure and HLA in healthy donors (dated by TCRdb to 2016 to 2017). Libraries were prepared through the immunoSEQ multiplex PCR assay. A mixture of 60 forward primers for TCR Vbeta segments and 13 reverse primers for TCR Jbeta segments was used in the multiplex PCR. What TCRdb holds here is the immuneACCESS table cut down to in-frame rearrangements. Part of the clones is not present; checked against another copy, under half of the missing clones reflect an unresolved V gene, and the others are unexplained. The sample table lists under 200,000 clones, roughly 75% of them with a count of one. Clones ranked in the top ten supply 4.5% to 6% of the sample. Sequenced input: PBMCs. The receptors shown here come from a man aged 35-49 years in good health and CMV-seronegative.

Here the CDR3 DNA reads TGTGCCAGCAGTTTCTATACCTCGGCGACTACGGGGAATACGCAGTATTTT. Encoded protein: CASSFYTSATTGNTQYF. The chain joins TRBV27 to TRBJ2-3; TRBD2 is a possible D gene (5 bases). CDR1 is MNHEY, CDR2 SMNVEV, per germline (reference sequence). CDR3 length: 17 residues. Trimming removed 3 bases from V and 7 bases from J, with 23 bases in between.

The V call is TRBV7-2, the J call TRBJ2-5; TRBD2 is a possible D gene (5 bases). This CDR3 is 15 amino acids long. Germline V lookup: CDR1 SGHTA, CDR2 FQGNSA. V was pared by 4 bases and J by 5 bases, with 17 bases between. Written as DNA, the CDR3 is TGTGCCAGCAGCTCCTGGCCTGGCCGGGATGAGACCCAGTACTTC. Translation gives CASSSWPGRDETQYF. The full variable domain, with the rest looked up from reference TRBV7-2 and TRBJ2-5, is GAGVSQSPSNKVTEKGKDVELRCDPISGHTALYWYRQSLGQGLEFLIYFQGNSAPDKSGLPSDRFSAERTGGSVSTLTIQRTQQEDSAVYLCASSSWPGRDETQYFGPGTRLLVL.

The chain couples TRBV6-1 to TRBJ1-5, with 9 bases aligning to TRBD1. The V segment lost 1 base and the J segment 6 bases; nucleotides outside the gene matches: 10. CDR1 and CDR2 (germline): MNHNS, SASEGT. The CDR3 is 17 amino acids. The CDR3: CASSEVGTGTDGQPQHF. For the CDR3, the DNA is TGTGCCAGCAGTGAAGTGGGGACAGGGACAGATGGTCAGCCCCAGCATTTT.

The chain carries TRBV7-2 and TRBJ2-7; maybe TRBD1 (5 bases). Trimming cost V 8 bases and J 2 bases, with 13 bases left between them. The CDR3 consists of 13 residues. Germline CDR1 is SGHTA and CDR2 is FQGNSA. CDR3 in amino acids: CASGSQGPYEQYF. In nucleotides, the CDR3 is TGTGCCAGCGGATCGCAGGGCCCCTACGAGCAGTACTTC.

This chain connects TRBV7-9 to TRBJ2-5, with TRBD2 identical over 11 bases. The last part of the DNA fits TRBJ2-7 better; the J call may be wrong. The CDR3 totals 15 residues. CDR1 and CDR2 (germline): SEHNR, FQNEAQ (reference sequence). The CDR3 spells CASSLTSGSSYEQYF. The CDR3 region has the DNA TGTGCCAGCAGCTTAACTAGCGGGAGCTCCTACGAGCAGTACTTC.